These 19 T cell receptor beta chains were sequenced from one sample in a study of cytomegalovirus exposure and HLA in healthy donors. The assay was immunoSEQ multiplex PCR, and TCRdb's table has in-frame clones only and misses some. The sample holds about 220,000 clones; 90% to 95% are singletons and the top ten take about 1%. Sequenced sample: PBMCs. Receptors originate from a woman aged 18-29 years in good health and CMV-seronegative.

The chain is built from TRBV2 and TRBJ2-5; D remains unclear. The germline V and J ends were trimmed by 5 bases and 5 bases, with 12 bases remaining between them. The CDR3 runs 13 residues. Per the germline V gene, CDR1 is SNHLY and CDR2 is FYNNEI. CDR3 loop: CASSILEKETQYF. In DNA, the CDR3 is TGTGCCAGCAGTATTCTAGAGAAGGAGACCCAGTACTTC.

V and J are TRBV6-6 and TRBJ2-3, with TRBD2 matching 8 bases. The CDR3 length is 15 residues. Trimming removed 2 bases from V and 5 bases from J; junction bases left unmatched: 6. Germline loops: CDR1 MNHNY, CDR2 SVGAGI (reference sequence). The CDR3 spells CASSYVREGRDTQYF. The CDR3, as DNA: TGTGCCAGCAGTTACGTTCGGGAGGGGAGAGATACGCAGTATTTT.

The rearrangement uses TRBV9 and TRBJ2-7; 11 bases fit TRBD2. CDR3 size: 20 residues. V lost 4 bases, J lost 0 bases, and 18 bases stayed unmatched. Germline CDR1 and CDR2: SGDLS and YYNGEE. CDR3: CASSFAPLTSGTGSSYEQYF. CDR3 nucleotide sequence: TGTGCCAGCAGCTTCGCGCCCCTGACTAGCGGGACTGGGAGCTCCTACGAGCAGTACTTC. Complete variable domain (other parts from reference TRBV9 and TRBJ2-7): DSGVTQTPKHLITATGQRVTLRCSPRSGDLSVYWYQQSLDQGLQFLIQYYNGEERAKGNILERFSAQQFPDLHSELNLSSLELGDSALYFCASSFAPLTSGTGSSYEQYFGPGTRLTVT.

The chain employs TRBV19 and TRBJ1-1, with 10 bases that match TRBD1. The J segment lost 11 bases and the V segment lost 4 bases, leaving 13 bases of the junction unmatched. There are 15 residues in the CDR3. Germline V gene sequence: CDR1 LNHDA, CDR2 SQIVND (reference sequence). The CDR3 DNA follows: TGTGCCAGTAGTAAATCCGGGACAGGGGCGAGGATCGCTTTCTTT. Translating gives CASSKSGTGARIAFF. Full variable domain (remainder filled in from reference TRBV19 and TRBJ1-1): DGGITQSPKYLFRKEGQNVTLSCEQNLNHDAMYWYRQDPGQGLRLIYYSQIVNDFQKGDIAEGYSVSREKKESFPLTVTSAQKNPTAFYLCASSKSGTGARIAFFGQGTRLTVV.

The CDR3 region has the DNA TGTGCCAGCAGCCTTAGGACAGGGGTGGATAAAGCTTTCTTT. Its protein product is CASSLRTGVDKAFF. V and J are TRBV5-5 and TRBJ1-1; TRBD1 agrees at 9 bases. After removal of 4 bases from V and 9 bases from J, the junction contained 10 bases not matched to a gene. Germline assignment: CDR1 SGHKS and CDR2 YYEKEE (reference sequence). CDR3 length equals 14 residues.

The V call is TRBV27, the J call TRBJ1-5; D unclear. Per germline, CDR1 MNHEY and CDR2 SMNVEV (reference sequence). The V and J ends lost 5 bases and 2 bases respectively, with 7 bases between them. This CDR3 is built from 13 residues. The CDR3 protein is CASSGLGNQPQHF. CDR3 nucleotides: TGTGCCAGCAGTGGACTGGGCAATCAGCCCCAGCATTTT.

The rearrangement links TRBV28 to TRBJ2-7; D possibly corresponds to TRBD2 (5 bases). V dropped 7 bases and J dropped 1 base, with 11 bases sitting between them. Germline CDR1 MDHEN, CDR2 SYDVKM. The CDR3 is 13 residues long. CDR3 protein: CASTHAGSYEQYF. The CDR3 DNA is TGTGCCAGCACTCATGCGGGTTCCTACGAGCAGTACTTC.

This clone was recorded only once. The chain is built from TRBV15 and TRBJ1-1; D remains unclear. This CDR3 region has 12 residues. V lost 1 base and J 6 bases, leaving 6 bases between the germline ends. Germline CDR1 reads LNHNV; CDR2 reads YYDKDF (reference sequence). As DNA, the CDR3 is TGTGCCACCAGCAGAGCTTCGGCTGAAGCTTTCTTT. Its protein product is CATSRASAEAFF.

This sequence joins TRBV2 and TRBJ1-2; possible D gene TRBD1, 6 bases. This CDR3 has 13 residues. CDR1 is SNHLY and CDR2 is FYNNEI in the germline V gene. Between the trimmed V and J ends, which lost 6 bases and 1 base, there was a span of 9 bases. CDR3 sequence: CASRSDSNYGYTF. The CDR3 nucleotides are TGTGCCAGCAGGTCGGACAGTAACTATGGCTACACCTTC.

This CDR3 is CASSEEGATEAFF. The CDR3 DNA is TGTGCCAGCAGTGAAGAGGGGGCTACTGAAGCTTTCTTT. V and J are TRBV6-1 and TRBJ1-1, with 7 bases matching TRBD1. V shed 1 base and J 5 bases; nucleotides not matched to a gene: 1. Looked up from germline, CDR1 is MNHNS and CDR2 is SASEGT. The CDR3 consists of 13 residues.

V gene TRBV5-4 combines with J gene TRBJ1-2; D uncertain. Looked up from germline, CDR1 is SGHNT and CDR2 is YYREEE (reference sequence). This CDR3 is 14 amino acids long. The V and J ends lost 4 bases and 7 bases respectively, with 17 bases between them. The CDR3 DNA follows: TGTGCCAGCAGCCTAGAGGGAGCCTCCGGTGGCTACACCTTC. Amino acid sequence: CASSLEGASGGYTF.

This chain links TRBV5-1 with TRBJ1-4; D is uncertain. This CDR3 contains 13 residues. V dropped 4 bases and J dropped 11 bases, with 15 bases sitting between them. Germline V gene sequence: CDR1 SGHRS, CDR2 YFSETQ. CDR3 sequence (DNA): TGCGCCAGCAGCCCCGACCTCTCGGGGAAACTGTTTTTT. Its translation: CASSPDLSGKLFF.

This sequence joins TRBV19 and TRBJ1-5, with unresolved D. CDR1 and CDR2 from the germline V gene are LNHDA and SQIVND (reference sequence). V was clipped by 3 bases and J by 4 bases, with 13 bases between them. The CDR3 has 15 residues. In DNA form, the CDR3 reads TGTGCCAGTAGTATCATCCAGAGGCCTAATCAGCCCCAGCATTTT. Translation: CASSIIQRPNQPQHF.

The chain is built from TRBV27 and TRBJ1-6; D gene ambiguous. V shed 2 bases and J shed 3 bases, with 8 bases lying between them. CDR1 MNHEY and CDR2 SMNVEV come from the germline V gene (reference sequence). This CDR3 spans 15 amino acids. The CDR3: CASSLIGVYNSPLHF. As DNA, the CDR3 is TGTGCCAGCAGTTTAATAGGAGTCTATAATTCACCCCTCCACTTT.

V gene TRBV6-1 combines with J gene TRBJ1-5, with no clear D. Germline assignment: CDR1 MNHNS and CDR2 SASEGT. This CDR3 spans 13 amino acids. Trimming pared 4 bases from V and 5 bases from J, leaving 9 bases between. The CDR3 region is CASSGAEHQPQHF. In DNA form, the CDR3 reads TGTGCCAGCAGTGGGGCAGAACATCAGCCCCAGCATTTT.

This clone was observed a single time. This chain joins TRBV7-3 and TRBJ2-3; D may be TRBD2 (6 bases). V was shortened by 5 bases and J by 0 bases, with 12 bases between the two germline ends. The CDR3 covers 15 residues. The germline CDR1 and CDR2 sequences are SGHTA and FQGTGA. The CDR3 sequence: CASSATSVSTDTQYF. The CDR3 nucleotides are TGTGCCAGCAGCGCGACTAGTGTAAGCACAGATACGCAGTATTTT.

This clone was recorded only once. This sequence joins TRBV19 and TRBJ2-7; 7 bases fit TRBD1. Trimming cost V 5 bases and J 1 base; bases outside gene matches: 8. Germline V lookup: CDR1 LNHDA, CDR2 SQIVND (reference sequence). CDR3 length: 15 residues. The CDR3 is CASSSRDSFSYEQYF. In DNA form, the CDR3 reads TGTGCCAGTAGTTCCCGGGACAGCTTTTCCTACGAGCAGTACTTC.

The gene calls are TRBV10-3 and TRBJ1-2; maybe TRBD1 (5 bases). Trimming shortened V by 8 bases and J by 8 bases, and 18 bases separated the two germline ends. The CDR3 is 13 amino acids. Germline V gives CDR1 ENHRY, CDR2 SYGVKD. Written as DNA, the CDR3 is TGTGCCATCGACAGTATTGGGGGGACCGGCTACACCTTC. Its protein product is CAIDSIGGTGYTF.

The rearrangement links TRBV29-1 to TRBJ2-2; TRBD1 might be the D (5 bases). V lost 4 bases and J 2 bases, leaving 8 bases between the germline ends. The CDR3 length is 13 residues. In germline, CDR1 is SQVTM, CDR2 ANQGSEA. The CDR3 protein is CSVGQKNTGELFF. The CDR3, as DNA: TGCAGCGTTGGACAGAAAAACACCGGGGAGCTGTTTTTT.